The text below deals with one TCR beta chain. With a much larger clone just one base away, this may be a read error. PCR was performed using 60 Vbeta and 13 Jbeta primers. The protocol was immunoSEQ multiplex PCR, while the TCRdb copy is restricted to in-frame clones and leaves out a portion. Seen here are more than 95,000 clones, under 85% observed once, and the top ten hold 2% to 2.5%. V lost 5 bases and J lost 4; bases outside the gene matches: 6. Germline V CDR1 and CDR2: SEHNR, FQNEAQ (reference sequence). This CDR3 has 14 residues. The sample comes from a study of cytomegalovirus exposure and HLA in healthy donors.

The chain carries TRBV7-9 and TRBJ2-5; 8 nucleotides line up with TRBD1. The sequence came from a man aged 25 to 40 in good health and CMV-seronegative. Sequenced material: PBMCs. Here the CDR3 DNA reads TGTGCCAGCAGCCCTGGACAGGGTGGAGAGACCCAGTACTTC. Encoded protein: CASSPGQGGETQYF.